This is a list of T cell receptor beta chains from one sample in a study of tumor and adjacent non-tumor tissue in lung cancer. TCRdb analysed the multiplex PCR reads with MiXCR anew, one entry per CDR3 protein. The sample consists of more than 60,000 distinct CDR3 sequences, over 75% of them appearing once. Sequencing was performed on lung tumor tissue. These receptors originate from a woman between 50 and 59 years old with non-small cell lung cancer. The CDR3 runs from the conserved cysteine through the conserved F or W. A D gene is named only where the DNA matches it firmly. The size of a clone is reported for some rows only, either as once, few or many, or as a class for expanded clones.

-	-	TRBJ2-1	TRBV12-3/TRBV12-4	CASSSYRIVMDNSYNEQFF	TGTGCCAGCAGTTCCTATAGGATCGTCATGGATAACTCCTACAATGAGCAGTTCTTC
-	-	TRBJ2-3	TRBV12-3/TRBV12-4	CASTILELTDTQYF	TGTGCCAGCACTATACTAGAGCTCACTGATACGCAGTATTTT
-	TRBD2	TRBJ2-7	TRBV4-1	CTSSQGTSGIYEQYF	TGCACCAGCAGCCAAGGTACTAGCGGGATCTACGAGCAGTACTTC
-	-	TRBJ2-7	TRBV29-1	CSVNSGFTYEQYF	TGCAGCGTTAACAGCGGGTTCACCTACGAGCAGTACTTC
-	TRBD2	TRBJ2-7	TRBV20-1	CRAGGLGYEQYF	TGCAGGGCGGGAGGACTGGGCTATGAGCAGTACTTC
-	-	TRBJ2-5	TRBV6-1	CASSVQFGTHETQYF	TGTGCCAGCAGTGTGCAATTCGGGACCCATGAGACACAGTACTTC
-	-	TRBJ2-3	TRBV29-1	CSVGPPEGTDTQYF	TGCAGCGTTGGGCCACCCGAGGGGACTGATACGCAGTATTTT
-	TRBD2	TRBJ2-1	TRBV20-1	CSSLGWGGTLCNGQFF	TGCAGTTCACTAGGGTGGGGAGGGACGTTGTGCAATGGGCAATTCTTC
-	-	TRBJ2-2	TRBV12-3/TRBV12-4	CASSIADANTGELSF	TGTGCCAGCAGTATAGCGGACGCGAACACCGGGGAGCTGTCTTTT
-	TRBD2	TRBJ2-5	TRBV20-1	CSASPGERGGETQYF	TGCAGTGCTAGTCCCGGAGAAAGGGGAGGGGAGACCCAGTACTTC
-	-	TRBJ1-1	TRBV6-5	CVSRGNTEVFF	TGTGTCAGCAGGGGAAACACTGAAGTTTTCTTT
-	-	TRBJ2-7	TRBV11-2	CVSSLTDTAYELYF	TGTGTCAGCAGCCTGACGGATACTGCCTACGAGCTGTACTTC
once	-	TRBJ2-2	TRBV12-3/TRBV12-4	CASSPPSPPSTGELFF	TGTGCCAGCAGTCCTCCTAGTCCCCCGAGCACCGGGGAGCTGTTTTTT
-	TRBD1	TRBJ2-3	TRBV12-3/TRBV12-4	CASNRDRANTDTQYF	TGTGCCAGTAACCGGGACAGGGCTAACACAGATACTCAGTATTTT
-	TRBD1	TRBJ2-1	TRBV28	CSSSPSQGAPGLNEQFF	TGTTCCAGCAGTCCATCACAGGGGGCGCCAGGGCTAAATGAGCAGTTCTTC
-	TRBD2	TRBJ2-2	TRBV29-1	CSARLTLANSGELFF	TGCAGCGCTCGTCTCACTCTCGCGAACAGCGGGGAGTTGTTTTTT
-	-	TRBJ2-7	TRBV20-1	CSAGARYFYEQYF	TGCAGTGCTGGAGCTCGGTACTTCTACGAGCAGTACTTC
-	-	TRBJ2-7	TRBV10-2	CVSTSGSSYDQYF	TGCGTCAGCACTAGTGGTAGCTCCTACGACCAGTACTTC
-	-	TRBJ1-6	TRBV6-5	CASSYTTGTDSPLHF	TGTGCCAGCAGTTACACTACAGGGACTGATTCACCCCTCCACTTT
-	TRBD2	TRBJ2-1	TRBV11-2	CAEVEGGPPEQFF	TGTGCCGAAGTGGAGGGAGGGCCGCCCGAGCAGTTCTTC
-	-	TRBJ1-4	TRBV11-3	CVSRLDGANEKLFF	TGTGTCAGCAGATTAGACGGGGCAAATGAAAAACTGTTTTTT
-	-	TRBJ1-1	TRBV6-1	CASSERVGAEAFF	TGTGCCAGCAGTGAACGGGTAGGGGCGGAAGCTTTCTTT
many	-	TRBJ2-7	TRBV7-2	CASSFGLYEQYF	TGTGCCAGCAGCTTCGGACTTTACGAGCAGTACTTC
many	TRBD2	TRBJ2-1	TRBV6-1	CASMATSGFFHEQFF	TGTGCCAGCATGGCGACTAGCGGGTTTTTCCATGAGCAGTTCTTC
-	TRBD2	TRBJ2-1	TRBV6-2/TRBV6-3	CGSRIAGHPYNERFF	TGTGGCAGCAGGATAGCGGGTCACCCCTACAATGAGCGGTTCTTC
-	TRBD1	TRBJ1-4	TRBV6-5	CVNSHINPGGSNEKLFF	TGTGTCAACAGCCATATTAATCCAGGGGGCTCTAATGAAAAACTGTTTTTT
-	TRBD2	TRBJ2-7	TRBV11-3	CASNLDGTSGFYKQCF	TGTGCCAGTAACTTAGATGGGACTAGCGGATTTTACAAGCAGTGCTTC
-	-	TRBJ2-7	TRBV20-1	CNARGSTTQVRQYF	TGCAATGCTAGAGGTTCCACAACCCAAGTTCGGCAGTACTTC
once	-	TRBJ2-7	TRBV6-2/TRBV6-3	CVSSLGGNSYEQYF	TGTGTCAGCAGTTTAGGAGGGAACTCCTATGAGCAGTACTTC
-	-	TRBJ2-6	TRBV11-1	CASSLGRSGANALAF	TGTGCCAGCAGCTTAGGGCGCTCTGGGGCCAACGCCCTGGCTTTC
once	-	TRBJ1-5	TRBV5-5	CASSDGGYSNQPQHF	TGTGCCAGCAGCGACGGGGGCTATAGCAATCAGCCCCAACATTTT
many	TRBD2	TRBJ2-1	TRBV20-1	CSASLGTSGWNNEQFF	TGCAGTGCTAGCCTAGGGACTAGCGGGTGGAACAATGAGCAGTTCTTC
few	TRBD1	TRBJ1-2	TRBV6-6	CASSPGTATYGYTF	TGTGCCAGCAGTCCTGGGACAGCCACTTATGGCTACACCTTC
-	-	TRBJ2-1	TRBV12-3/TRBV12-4	CASSHSGRGGGKQFF	TGTGCCAGCAGTCACTCGGGCAGGGGAGGGGGTAAGCAGTTCTTC
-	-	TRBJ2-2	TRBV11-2	CASIIIKYRELFF	TGTGCCAGCATCATCATAAAATACAGGGAGTTGTTTTTT